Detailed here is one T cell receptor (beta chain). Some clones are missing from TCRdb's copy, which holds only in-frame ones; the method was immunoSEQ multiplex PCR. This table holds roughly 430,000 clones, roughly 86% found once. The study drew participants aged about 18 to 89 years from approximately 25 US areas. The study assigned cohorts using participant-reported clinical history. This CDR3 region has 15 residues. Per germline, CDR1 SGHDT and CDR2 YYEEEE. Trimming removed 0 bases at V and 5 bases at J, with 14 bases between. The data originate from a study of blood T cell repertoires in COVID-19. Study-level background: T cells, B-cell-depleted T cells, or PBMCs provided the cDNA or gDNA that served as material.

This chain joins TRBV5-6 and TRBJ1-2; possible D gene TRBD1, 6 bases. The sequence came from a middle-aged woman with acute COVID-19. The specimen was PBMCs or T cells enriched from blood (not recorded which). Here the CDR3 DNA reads TGTGCCAGCAGCTTGGTGTCAGGGGTGGGGTATGGCTACACCTTC. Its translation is CASSLVSGVGYGYTF.